The clone carrying this T cell receptor beta chain was seen many times. MiXCR was run by TCRdb on the 5' RACE reads, yielding one entry per CDR3 protein. Of under 30,000 distinct CDR3 sequences in the sample, roughly 6% were seen once. CDR1 is KGHSH and CDR2 is LQKENI in the germline V gene. J lost 13 bases, V lost 4 bases, and 6 bases had no gene match. CDR3 length: 12 amino acids. The sample is drawn from a study of spatial heterogeneity in lung cancer. As to time point: blood at routine non-recurrence follow-up after resection. In each case, whole RNA from tumor, nontumor lung or frozen PBMC was sequenced unsorted.

The material was PBMCs, obtained at follow-up. The J gene is TRBJ2-1, the V gene TRBV18; 8 nucleotides match TRBD1. The sequence came from a male donor with early-stage non-small cell lung cancer. CDR3 in amino acids: CASSLDREGQFF. CDR3 nucleotides: TGTGCCAGCTCACTGGACAGGGAAGGACAGTTCTTC.